The TCR beta chain under discussion was sequenced for a study of blood T cells in healthy people across ages. The second PCR ran roughly 6 to 11 cycles with a sample-barcoded 5' primer and J-beta primers. TCRdb itself ran the 5' RACE reads through MiXCR, one entry per CDR3 protein. The repertoire holds about 1.4 million distinct CDR3 sequences, with 59% as singletons. This clonotype was recorded many times. Its antigen is not known. Healthy Caucasians from Russia aged about 6 to 95 served as donors. Study outcomes and limitations: Unsorted PBMCs ruled out conclusive naive versus antigen-experienced comparison.

This sequence originates from a man between 18 and 29 years old in good health. The sequenced material came from blood.

The CDR3 is CASSQGEWGYTF. The CDR3 nucleotides read TGTGCCAGCAGCCAAGGAGAATGGGGCTACACCTTC. The chain has TRBV3-1 and TRBJ1-2, with D unresolved. CDR3 length equals 12 residues. Germline values: CDR1 LGHDT, CDR2 YNNKEL (reference sequence). V shed 1 base and J shed 8 bases, with 8 bases lying between them. The variable domain in full, completed from reference TRBV3-1 and TRBJ1-2, reads DTAVSQTPKYLVTQMGNDKSIKCEQNLGHDTMYWYKQDSKKFLKIMFSYNNKELIINETVPNRFSPKSPDKAHLNLHINSLELGDSAVYFCASSQGEWGYTFGSGTRLTVV.